This T cell receptor beta chain emerged from a study of blood T cell repertoires in COVID-19. This CDR3 is built from 14 residues. The germline gives CDR1 SGHDT, CDR2 YYEEEE. Unmatched junction bases numbered 4, after V lost 0 bases and J lost 5 bases. TCRdb's copy holds only in-frame clones and misses some; the assay was immunoSEQ multiplex PCR. The table has a few hundred thousand clones, 88% seen once. The TCR originated in a man between 60 and 75 years old who had recovered from COVID-19. J is TRBJ2-7 and V is TRBV5-6; 8 nucleotides match TRBD1. Specimen: peripheral blood. The CDR3 region has the DNA TGTGCCAGCAGCTTGGGGACAGGGTTCCACGAGCAGTACTTC. Encoded protein: CASSLGTGFHEQYF.